One and the same sample provided the 10 T cell receptor beta chains below, sequenced in a study of blood T cell repertoires in COVID-19. The protocol was immunoSEQ multiplex PCR, while the TCRdb copy is restricted to in-frame clones and leaves out a portion. The sample includes approximately 150,000 clones, around 78% of them seen just once. Sequencing was performed on peripheral blood. All receptors come from a woman aged 55-70 years with acute or convalescent COVID-19.

The V and J genes are TRBV5-8 and TRBJ1-1, with TRBD1 as a possible D gene (5 bases). The V gene lost 0 bases and the J gene lost 1 base, with 10 bases spanning the gap. The CDR3 consists of 15 residues. CDR1 SGHTS and CDR2 YDEGEE come from the germline V gene. The CDR3 reads CASSLGDRANTEAFF. The CDR3 DNA sequence: TGTGCCAGCAGCTTGGGTGACAGAGCGAACACTGAAGCTTTCTTT.

This sequence joins TRBV5-6 and TRBJ1-6; 7 bases map to TRBD1. V lost 4 bases, J lost 9 bases, and 13 bases stayed unmatched. This CDR3 region has 16 residues. Germline V CDR1 and CDR2: SGHDT, YYEEEE. CDR3 in DNA: TGTGCCAGCAGCCCCTCTACAGGGGAGAGGAGTTCACCCCTCCACTTT. As protein: CASSPSTGERSSPLHF.

The chain has TRBV6-5 and TRBJ1-6, with 9 bases fitting TRBD1. J was trimmed by 10 bases and V by 4 bases; bases with no gene match: 8. Looked up from germline, CDR1 is MNHEY and CDR2 is SVGAGI. CDR3 length equals 15 residues. CDR3 sequence: CASSSSGTGLSPLHF. The CDR3 nucleotides are TGTGCCAGCAGTTCCTCCGGGACAGGGTTATCACCCCTCCACTTT.

The chain has TRBV5-4 and TRBJ2-2, with 9 bases matching TRBD1. The CDR3 extends over 16 amino acids. With V trimmed by 0 bases and J by 6 bases, 6 bases remained unmatched. Germline V gene sequence: CDR1 SGHNT, CDR2 YYREEE (reference sequence). CDR3 DNA sequence: TGTGCCAGCAGCTTGGGGCCACAGGGGGCGCCCGGGGAGCTGTTTTTT. It specifies CASSLGPQGAPGELFF.

V gene TRBV6-5 combines with J gene TRBJ1-4, with no clear D. The CDR3 is 15 amino acids. Trimming shortened V by 4 bases and J by 4 bases, and 13 bases separated the two germline ends. Germline CDR1 and CDR2: MNHEY and SVGAGI. The CDR3 reads CASSFSGIVNEKLFF. CDR3 nucleotide sequence: TGTGCCAGCAGTTTCTCCGGGATCGTTAATGAAAAACTGTTTTTT.

The genes are TRBV25-1 and TRBJ2-5; TRBD2 aligns across 11 bases. The CDR3 consists of 13 residues. J lost 3 bases, V lost 6 bases, and 0 bases had no gene match. Germline values: CDR1 MGHDK, CDR2 SYGVNS. CDR3 region: CASRGLAEETQYF. The CDR3 DNA reads TGTGCCAGCAGGGGACTAGCGGAAGAGACCCAGTACTTC.

This clone was seen more than once but under ten times. The rearrangement joins TRBV7-2 to TRBJ2-7, with D tentatively TRBD1 (5 bases). The V gene's germline CDR1 is SGHTA and CDR2 FQGNSA. This CDR3 contains 15 residues. With 0 bases removed from V and 3 bases from J, the gap between germline ends came to 12 bases. CDR3 nucleotides: TGTGCCAGCAGCTTAGCCCAGGGAACGCTCTACGAGCAGTACTTC. Its translation is CASSLAQGTLYEQYF.

The rearrangement links TRBV28 to TRBJ2-1; 9 nucleotides agree with TRBD2. CDR1 MDHEN and CDR2 SYDVKM come from the germline V gene. V was clipped by 6 bases and J by 13 bases; unmatched bases: 7. The CDR3 is 12 amino acids. The CDR3 region has the DNA TGTGCCAGCAGACTTCTAGCGGGGTTACAGTTCTTC. It yields the protein CASRLLAGLQFF.

This chain connects TRBV4-1 to TRBJ1-3; D is perhaps TRBD1 (5 bases). CDR1 and CDR2 (germline): MGHRA, YSYEKL. There are 13 residues in the CDR3. Trimming cost V 3 bases and J 4 bases, with 7 bases left between them. CDR3 protein: CASSQDNGNTIYF. CDR3 in DNA: TGCGCCAGCAGCCAGGACAACGGAAACACCATATATTTT.

J is TRBJ2-1 and V is TRBV5-1, with D unresolved. Trimming stripped 2 bases from V and 3 bases from J, with 12 bases between. The CDR3 totals 15 residues. The germline V gene encodes CDR1 SGHRS and CDR2 YFSETQ. CDR3 amino acids: CASSFLGANYNEQFF. In DNA, the CDR3 is TGCGCCAGCAGCTTCCTCGGTGCGAACTACAATGAGCAGTTCTTC. The variable domain in full, completed from reference TRBV5-1 and TRBJ2-1, reads KAGVTQTPRYLIKTRGQQVTLSCSPISGHRSVSWYQQTPGQGLQFLFEYFSETQRNKGNFPGRFSGRQFSNSRSEMNVSTLELGDSALYLCASSFLGANYNEQFFGPGTRLTVL.